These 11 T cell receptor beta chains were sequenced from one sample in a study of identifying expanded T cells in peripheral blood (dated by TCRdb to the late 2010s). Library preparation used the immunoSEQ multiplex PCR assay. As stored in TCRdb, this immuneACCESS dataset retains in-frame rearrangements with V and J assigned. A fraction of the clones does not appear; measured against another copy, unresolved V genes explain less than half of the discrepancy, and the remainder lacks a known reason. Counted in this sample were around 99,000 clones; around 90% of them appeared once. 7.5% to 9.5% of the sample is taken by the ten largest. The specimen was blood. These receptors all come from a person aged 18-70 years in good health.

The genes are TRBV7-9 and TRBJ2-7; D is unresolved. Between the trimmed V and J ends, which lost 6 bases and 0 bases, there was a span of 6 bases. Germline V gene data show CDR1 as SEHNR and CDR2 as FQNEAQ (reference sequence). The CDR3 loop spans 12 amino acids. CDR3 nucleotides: TGTGCCAGCAGGGCGGCCTCCTACGAGCAGTACTTC. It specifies CASRAASYEQYF.

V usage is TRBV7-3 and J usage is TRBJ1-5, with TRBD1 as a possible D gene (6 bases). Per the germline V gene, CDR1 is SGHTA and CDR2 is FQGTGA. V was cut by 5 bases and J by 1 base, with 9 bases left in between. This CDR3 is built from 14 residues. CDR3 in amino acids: CASSLTGSNQPQHF. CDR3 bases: TGTGCCAGCAGCCTGACAGGAAGCAATCAGCCCCAGCATTTT.

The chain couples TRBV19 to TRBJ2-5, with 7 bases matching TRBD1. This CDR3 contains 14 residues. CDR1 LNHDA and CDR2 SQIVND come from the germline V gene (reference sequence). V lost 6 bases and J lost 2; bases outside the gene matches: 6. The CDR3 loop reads CASRRDSWQETQYF. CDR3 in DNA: TGTGCCAGTAGACGGGACAGTTGGCAAGAGACCCAGTACTTC. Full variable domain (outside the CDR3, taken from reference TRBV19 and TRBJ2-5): DGGITQSPKYLFRKEGQNVTLSCEQNLNHDAMYWYRQDPGQGLRLIYYSQIVNDFQKGDIAEGYSVSREKKESFPLTVTSAQKNPTAFYLCASRRDSWQETQYFGPGTRLLVL.

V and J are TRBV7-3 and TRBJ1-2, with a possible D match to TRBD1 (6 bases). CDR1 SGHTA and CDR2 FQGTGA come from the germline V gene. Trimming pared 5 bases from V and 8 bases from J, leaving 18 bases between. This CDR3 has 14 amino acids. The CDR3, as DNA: TGTGCCAGCAGCCCGGGGGACATGGTTGGGGGCTACACCTTC. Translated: CASSPGDMVGGYTF.

The CDR3 sequence: CASSSRRGWDTQYF. In DNA, the CDR3 is TGTGCCAGCAGTTCCAGGAGGGGATGGGATACGCAGTATTTT. The chain combines TRBV28 with TRBJ2-3; D may be TRBD2 (6 bases). The V end was cut by 4 bases, the J end by 6 bases, with 14 bases between. Germline V gene data show CDR1 as MDHEN and CDR2 as SYDVKM. The CDR3 runs to 14 residues. The full variable domain, in which reference TRBV28 and TRBJ2-3 provide the parts outside the CDR3, is DVKVTQSSRYLVKRTGEKVFLECVQDMDHENMFWYRQDPGLGLRLIYFSYDVKMKEKGDIPEGYSVSREKKERFSLILESASTNQTSMYLCASSSRRGWDTQYFGPGTRLTVL.

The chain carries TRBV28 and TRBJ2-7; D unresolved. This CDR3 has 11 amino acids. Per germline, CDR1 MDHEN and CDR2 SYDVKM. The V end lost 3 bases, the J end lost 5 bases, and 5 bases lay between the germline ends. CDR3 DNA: TGTGCCAGCAGTTTGTTTAACGAGCAGTACTTC. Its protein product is CASSLFNEQYF. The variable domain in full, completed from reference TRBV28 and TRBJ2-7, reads DVKVTQSSRYLVKRTGEKVFLECVQDMDHENMFWYRQDPGLGLRLIYFSYDVKMKEKGDIPEGYSVSREKKERFSLILESASTNQTSMYLCASSLFNEQYFGPGTRLTVT.

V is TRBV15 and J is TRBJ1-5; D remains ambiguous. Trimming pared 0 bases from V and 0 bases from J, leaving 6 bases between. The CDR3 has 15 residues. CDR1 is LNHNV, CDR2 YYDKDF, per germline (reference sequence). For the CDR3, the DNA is TGTGCCACCAGCAGAGAAGTGCATAGCAATCAGCCCCAGCATTTT. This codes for CATSREVHSNQPQHF.

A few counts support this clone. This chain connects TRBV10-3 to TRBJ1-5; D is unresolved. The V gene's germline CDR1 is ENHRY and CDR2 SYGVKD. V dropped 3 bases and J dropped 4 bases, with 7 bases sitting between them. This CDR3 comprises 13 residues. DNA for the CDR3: TGTGCCATCAGTGACGAAGGAAATCAGCCCCAGCATTTT. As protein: CAISDEGNQPQHF.

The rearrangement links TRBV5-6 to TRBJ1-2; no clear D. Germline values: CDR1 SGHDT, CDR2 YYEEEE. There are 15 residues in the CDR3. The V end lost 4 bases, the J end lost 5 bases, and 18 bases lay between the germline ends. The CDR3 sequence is CASSVSSVLGYGYTF. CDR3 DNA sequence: TGTGCCAGCAGCGTATCGTCAGTTTTAGGGTATGGCTACACCTTC. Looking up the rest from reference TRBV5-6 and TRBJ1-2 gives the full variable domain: DAGVTQSPTHLIKTRGQQVTLRCSPKSGHDTVSWYQQALGQGPQFIFQYYEEEERQRGNFPDRFSGHQFPNYSSELNVNALLLGDSALYLCASSVSSVLGYGYTFGSGTRLTVV.

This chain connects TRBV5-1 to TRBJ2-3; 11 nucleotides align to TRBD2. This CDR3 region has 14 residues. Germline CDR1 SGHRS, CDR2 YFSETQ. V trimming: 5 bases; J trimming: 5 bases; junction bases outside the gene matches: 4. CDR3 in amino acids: CASRLAGAVDTQYF. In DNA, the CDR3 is TGCGCCAGCAGACTAGCGGGGGCAGTAGATACGCAGTATTTT.

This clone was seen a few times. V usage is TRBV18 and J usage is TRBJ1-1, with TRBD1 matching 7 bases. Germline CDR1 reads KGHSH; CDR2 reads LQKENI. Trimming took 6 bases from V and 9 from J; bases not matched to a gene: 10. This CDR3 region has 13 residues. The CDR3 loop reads CASSQGQASKAFF. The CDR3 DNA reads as TGTGCCAGCTCCCAAGGACAGGCCTCGAAAGCTTTCTTT.